The present T cell receptor beta chain was sequenced within a study of shared clonotypes between healthy human individuals. Study-level background: Three men and two women, aged 18 to 49, were donors.

Study conclusions and caveats: The expectation was that sequencing depth would affect clonotype sharing among donors. Represented diversity (both genetic and exposure-history) was limited by the small number of donors. Sharing across four donors was highest in naive CD4 (around 5%) and lowest in memory CD8 (about 0.4%).

The repertoire was sequenced with immunoSEQ multiplex PCR; TCRdb's copy has only in-frame clones and lacks some. The table has over a million clones, 65% to 75% seen once. CDR1 is SGHNT, CDR2 YYREEE, per germline (reference sequence). This CDR3 spans 13 amino acids. V gave up 4 bases and J gave up 5 bases, with 12 bases separating them. With regard to this clone: Its matching antigen is unknown.

This chain links TRBV5-4 with TRBJ2-5; tentative D call: TRBD2 (6 bases). This clonotype originated in a man between 18 and 29 years old in good health. Material: memory CD4+ T cells sorted from blood. Subset specified: CD45RA-negative fraction. CDR3 amino acids: CASSRDSLETQYF. In nucleotides, the CDR3 is TGTGCCAGCAGCCGGGACTCCCTTGAGACCCAGTACTTC.